These 26 T cell receptor beta chains were sequenced from one sample in a study of OX40 agonist ivuxolimab in advanced cancers. The method was immunoSEQ multiplex PCR; TCRdb's version includes in-frame clones alone and lacks a portion of them. The sample has around 74,000 clones, 75% to 90% seen once. This specimen was CD4+ or CD8+ T cells sorted from blood, taken in a trial of the OX40 agonist ivuxolimab. The origin of the receptors is an adult with an advanced solid tumor such as melanoma, head and neck, liver or kidney cancer.

This clone was detected only once. V and J are TRBV4-1 and TRBJ1-1; no definite D call. The CDR3 is 13 residues long. Trimming took off 4 bases at V and 2 bases at J, with 8 bases between the two ends. Germline V gene data show CDR1 as MGHRA and CDR2 as YSYEKL. The CDR3 coding sequence is TGCGCCAGCAGCCTATCACGCAACACTGAAGCTTTCTTT. This codes for CASSLSRNTEAFF.

The gene calls are TRBV9 and TRBJ2-1; no definite D call. The ends were cut back, 0 bases at V and 7 bases at J, with 17 bases in the middle. Per germline, CDR1 SGDLS and CDR2 YYNGEE. The CDR3 is 16 residues long. The CDR3 reads CASSVVGGSAWNEQFF. The CDR3 nucleotides are TGTGCCAGCAGCGTAGTTGGTGGCAGCGCTTGGAATGAGCAGTTCTTC.

This clone was recorded only once. CDR3 nucleotide sequence: TGTGCCAGCAGCTTGACTAGCGGGAGGTCCCCTTCCTACGAGCAGTACTTC. It codes for CASSLTSGRSPSYEQYF. V is TRBV11-2 and J is TRBJ2-7; 13 nucleotides line up with TRBD2. V lost 3 bases and J lost 1; bases outside the gene matches: 6. Germline CDR1 SGHAT, CDR2 FQNNGV. The CDR3 has 17 amino acids.

Note on this clone: The same CDR3 also results from other DNA sequences found in this sample. The chain employs TRBV29-1 and TRBJ2-1, with D perhaps assigned TRBD1 or TRBD2 (5 bases each). Germline CDR1 reads SQVTM; CDR2 reads ANQGSEA. CDR3 size: 10 residues. The V gene lost 6 bases and the J gene lost 9 bases, with 9 bases spanning the gap. The CDR3 sequence: CSVGAAEQFF. DNA of the CDR3: TGCAGCGTCGGGGCGGCTGAGCAGTTCTTC.

The rearrangement joins TRBV5-1 to TRBJ2-5; 9 bases are a match to TRBD1. The J call is in doubt because the DNA end fits TRBJ2-7 better. Germline CDR1 SGHRS, CDR2 YFSETQ. The CDR3 covers 15 residues. The CDR3, as DNA: TGCGCCAGCAGCGCGGGACAGGGCAGAATCGACGAGCAGTACTTC. Protein product: CASSAGQGRIDEQYF.

The chain joins TRBV6-4 to TRBJ1-1; D not certain. CDR1 and CDR2 (germline): MRHNA, SNTAGT. V was trimmed by 3 bases and J by 1 base, leaving 12 bases between them. This CDR3 comprises 15 residues. CDR3 loop: CASSEGSIPNTEAFF. CDR3 sequence (DNA): TGTGCCAGCAGTGAGGGCAGCATCCCGAACACTGAAGCTTTCTTT.

This clone has only a few counts. This sequence joins TRBV9 and TRBJ1-5; D perhaps matches TRBD1 (5 bases). The CDR3 has 14 amino acids. Germline CDR1 reads SGDLS; CDR2 reads YYNGEE. Trimming stripped 0 bases from V and 5 bases from J, with 9 bases between. The CDR3 bases are TGTGCCAGCAGCGTAGGACAGTCTCATCAGCCCCAGCATTTT. It translates to CASSVGQSHQPQHF.

V is TRBV6-5 and J is TRBJ2-3; either TRBD1 or TRBD2 may supply D (5 bases each). V lost 5 bases and J 2 bases, leaving 14 bases between the germline ends. The germline V gene has CDR1 MNHEY and CDR2 SVGAGI. The CDR3 has 15 residues. Written as DNA, the CDR3 is TGTGCCAGCAGTAGGGCCGGGACCTACACAGATACGCAGTATTTT. Its translation: CASSRAGTYTDTQYF.

The chain couples TRBV29-1 to TRBJ2-1, with TRBD1 matching 8 bases. This CDR3 is built from 14 residues. The V and J ends lost 1 base and 6 bases, in that order; junction bases with no gene match: 5. From germline, CDR1 is SQVTM and CDR2 ANQGSEA. CDR3 sequence (DNA): TGCAGCGTTGAAGGACAGGGGAGGTCCAATGAGCAGTTCTTC. Its translation is CSVEGQGRSNEQFF.

This clone occurred a few times. The rearrangement links TRBV19 to TRBJ1-5, with D possibly TRBD1 on 6 matching bases. The germline V gene has CDR1 LNHDA and CDR2 SQIVND (reference sequence). The germline V and J ends were trimmed by 8 bases and 0 bases, with 8 bases remaining between them. This CDR3 comprises 13 residues. Here the CDR3 DNA reads TGTGCCAGTGGGGGCAGTAGCAATCAGCCCCAGCATTTT. Protein product: CASGGSSNQPQHF.

The chain couples TRBV29-1 to TRBJ1-1, with D uncertain. The CDR3 totals 11 residues. V was cut by 6 bases and J by 0 bases, with 5 bases left in between. The V gene's germline CDR1 is SQVTM and CDR2 ANQGSEA. This CDR3 reads CSVGLNTEAFF. In DNA, the CDR3 is TGCAGCGTAGGACTGAACACTGAAGCTTTCTTT.

The V gene is TRBV7-6, the J gene TRBJ2-5; no reliable D call. The ends were cut back, 0 bases at V and 11 bases at J, with 19 bases in the middle. Germline V CDR1 and CDR2: SGHVS, FNYEAQ. This CDR3 region has 15 residues. The CDR3 protein is CASSLALGPLREQYF. The CDR3 DNA follows: TGTGCCAGCAGCTTAGCTCTGGGCCCCCTACGAGAGCAGTACTTC. The full variable domain, its missing parts supplied by reference TRBV7-6 and TRBJ2-5, is GAGVSQSPRYKVTKRGQDVALRCDPISGHVSLYWYRQALGQGPEFLTYFNYEAQQDKSGLPNDRFSAERPEGSISTLTIQRTEQRDSAMYRCASSLALGPLREQYFGPGTRLLVL.

CDR3 sequence: CASSLDTGTVGEQYF. CDR3 coding DNA: TGTGCCAGCAGCCTAGACACCGGGACAGTCGGCGAGCAGTACTTC. The chain couples TRBV7-9 to TRBJ2-7; TRBD1 matches 7 bases. The CDR3 runs to 15 residues. The J segment lost 6 bases and the V segment lost 5 bases, leaving 13 bases of the junction unmatched. The germline gives CDR1 SEHNR, CDR2 FQNEAQ (reference sequence).

As DNA, the CDR3 is TGTGCCAGCAGCTTGGCACTAGCGGAAGAGACCCAGTACTTC. Its protein is CASSLALAEETQYF. V gene TRBV5-4 combines with J gene TRBJ2-5; 8 nucleotides agree with TRBD2. CDR1 is SGHNT and CDR2 is YYREEE in the germline V gene (reference sequence). V was pared by 0 bases and J by 3 bases, with 1 base of the junction left unmatched. The CDR3 extends over 14 amino acids. Drawing the rest from reference TRBV5-4 and TRBJ2-5, the complete variable domain is ETGVTQSPTHLIKTRGQQVTLRCSSQSGHNTVSWYQQALGQGPQFIFQYYREEENGRGNFPPRFSGLQFPNYSSELNVNALELDDSALYLCASSLALAEETQYFGPGTRLLVL.

The rearrangement links TRBV7-2 to TRBJ1-6; D unresolved. Trimming pared 4 bases from V and 6 bases from J, leaving 13 bases between. This CDR3 comprises 15 residues. Germline V lookup: CDR1 SGHTA, CDR2 FQGNSA. The CDR3 is CASSSEGLTNSPLHF. The CDR3 bases are TGTGCCAGCAGCTCCGAAGGGCTTACTAATTCACCCCTCCACTTT. Full variable domain (outside the CDR3, taken from reference TRBV7-2 and TRBJ1-6): GAGVSQSPSNKVTEKGKDVELRCDPISGHTALYWYRQSLGQGLEFLIYFQGNSAPDKSGLPSDRFSAERTGGSVSTLTIQRTQQEDSAVYLCASSSEGLTNSPLHFGNGTRLTVT.

V usage is TRBV7-2 and J usage is TRBJ1-5; D not certain. Trimming stripped 2 bases from V and 5 bases from J, with 7 bases between. This CDR3 is built from 13 residues. Germline loops: CDR1 SGHTA, CDR2 FQGNSA. The CDR3 DNA reads as TGTGCCAGCAGCTTACGAAAGGATCAGCCCCAGCATTTT. Residues: CASSLRKDQPQHF.

The CDR3 DNA sequence: TGTGCCAGCAGTTTAAGACAGGGGGCAGGTCAGCCCCAGCATTTT. It specifies CASSLRQGAGQPQHF. The V gene is TRBV27, the J gene TRBJ1-5, with 10 bases matching TRBD1. The J segment lost 6 bases and the V segment lost 2 bases, leaving 4 bases of the junction unmatched. CDR1 MNHEY and CDR2 SMNVEV come from the germline V gene (reference sequence). The CDR3 has 15 residues.

The CDR3 here is CASTLPEAYGYTF. CDR3 DNA: TGTGCCAGCACCCTCCCGGAGGCCTATGGCTACACCTTC. The rearrangement uses TRBV6-5 and TRBJ1-2, with D hard to call. Germline lookup yields CDR1 MNHEY and CDR2 SVGAGI. V was pared by 7 bases and J by 4 bases, with 13 bases between. The CDR3 spans 13 residues.

The V and J genes are TRBV10-1 and TRBJ2-5; the match to TRBD2 covers 7 bases. Per germline, CDR1 WNHNN and CDR2 SYGVQD (reference sequence). V trimming: 8 bases; J trimming: 1 base; junction bases outside the gene matches: 4. This CDR3 has 13 amino acids. Written as DNA, the CDR3 is TGCGCCAGCGAGCGGGGCGCCCAAGAGACCCAGTACTTC. This sequence encodes CASERGAQETQYF.

The chain is built from TRBV6-5 and TRBJ2-7, with 10 bases that match TRBD1. The V and J ends lost 0 bases and 1 base, in that order; junction bases with no gene match: 3. Germline values: CDR1 MNHEY, CDR2 SVGAGI. The CDR3 is made up of 16 amino acids. For the CDR3, the DNA is TGTGCCAGCAGTTACTCTAGACAGGGGGCTTCCTACGAGCAGTACTTC. This encodes CASSYSRQGASYEQYF.

The chain employs TRBV7-8 and TRBJ2-1; D is possibly TRBD2 (5 bases). Trimming took 1 base from V and 4 from J, leaving 20 bases between them. CDR1 is SGHVS and CDR2 is FQNEAQ in the germline V gene. The CDR3 is 18 residues long. The DNA of the CDR3 is TGTGCCAGCAGCTTAGAAGATTGGGAGAGTATAGGGTACAATGAGCAGTTCTTC. Amino acids: CASSLEDWESIGYNEQFF.

The chain has TRBV7-6 and TRBJ1-2, with 8 bases fitting TRBD1. Germline values: CDR1 SGHVS, CDR2 FNYEAQ. The CDR3 totals 13 residues. The trim removed 3 bases at V and 6 bases at J, leaving 3 bases unmatched. The CDR3 loop reads CASSFTGGDGYTF. The CDR3 bases are TGTGCCAGCAGCTTTACAGGGGGGGATGGCTACACCTTC.

This clone occurred once. The chain is built from TRBV12-5 and TRBJ1-5; D is ambiguous. There are 13 residues in the CDR3. CDR1 LGHNT and CDR2 FRNRAP come from the germline V gene. Trimming shortened V by 1 base and J by 7 bases, and 8 bases separated the two germline ends. CDR3 DNA: TGTGCTAGTGGTTTGGGTGAAGGCCAGCCCCAGCATTTT. It yields the protein CASGLGEGQPQHF.

The rearrangement links TRBV27 to TRBJ2-4; 12 bases map to TRBD1. The CDR3 spans 16 residues. V lost 6 bases and J lost 9; bases outside the gene matches: 12. CDR1 is MNHEY and CDR2 is SMNVEV in the germline V gene (reference sequence). The CDR3 coding sequence is TGTGCCAGCAGCTTCCCGGGACAGGGGGCGTGGGGCATTCAGTACTTC. It encodes CASSFPGQGAWGIQYF.

The chain links TRBV6-1 to TRBJ2-3; D unclear. Germline values: CDR1 MNHNS, CDR2 SASEGT. The CDR3 has 15 residues. V lost 2 bases and J lost 2, with 11 bases in between. CDR3 in DNA: TGTGCCAGCAGTGAACTCGGCGGAGCCACAGATACGCAGTATTTT. Translation gives CASSELGGATDTQYF.

The V call is TRBV11-2, the J call TRBJ1-2; D uncertain. The CDR3 has 12 residues. Trimming shortened V by 8 bases and J by 1 base, and 8 bases separated the two germline ends. The germline gives CDR1 SGHAT, CDR2 FQNNGV. CDR3 loop: CASQRDNYGYTF. CDR3 in DNA: TGTGCCAGCCAGCGAGATAACTATGGCTACACCTTC.